This TCR beta chain was recorded in a study of blood T cell repertoires in COVID-19. Whole-study context: The samples span acute and convalescent COVID-19 from the United States, Italy and Spain. T cells, B-cell-depleted T cells, or PBMCs provided the cDNA or gDNA that served as material.

Trimming took 1 base from V and 6 from J, leaving 15 bases between them. This CDR3 region has 15 residues. Germline V CDR1 and CDR2: KGHSH, LQKENI. Authors' processing steps: Estimation of nucleated cell counts was performed using reference gene primer amplification. Some clones are missing from TCRdb's copy, which holds only in-frame ones; the method was immunoSEQ multiplex PCR. D and trimming were read from the DNA, whereas the V and J calls and clone size are those reported in that table. The data show about 140,000 clones, 88% seen once. This TCR was recovered from a human donor in a cohort sampled during active COVID-19. The V and J genes are TRBV18 and TRBJ1-1; D gene uncertain. Sequenced input: peripheral blood. CDR3: CASSPLGARTPEAFF. CDR3 DNA sequence: TGTGCCAGCTCACCACTGGGCGCTCGAACTCCTGAAGCTTTCTTT.